This entry concerns a single T cell receptor (beta chain). This clonotype was picked up many times. The antigen this receptor binds is unknown. No much larger clone is present one base from it, and per-base qualities are unavailable. The library was obtained by 5' RACE. The sequencer listed for this sample is NextSeq 500. In the TCR library protocol, a unique molecular identifier was attached to each TCR cDNA molecule so that PCR and sequencing errors could be corrected. The original pipeline was this. TCR identification, UMI-based error correction and CDR3 extraction were all carried out with Decombinator tools. Expanded TCRs were defined as those above a frequency of 2 per 1,000, corresponding to the top 1% of the tumor frequency distribution. Expanded tumor TCRs statistically deemed absent (corrected P<0.05) from at least one tumor region were classed as regional, and all other expanded tumor TCRs were classed as ubiquitous. Renyi diversity was calculated using the R vegan package after each repertoire was subsampled 100 times to 5,000 TCRs. CDR3 similarity networks were built from amino acid triplet string-kernel similarity, connecting CDR3s with pairwise similarity above 0.82. TCRdb redid the processing of the public reads, applying fastp at Q25 and MiXCR, and retained in-frame beta chains. CDR3 protein duplicates are merged, each entry listing the most common genes and DNA. These V and J calls derive from TCRdb rather than the authors' analysis. The table for this sample lists about 22,000 distinct CDR3 sequences; under 3.5% of them were counted only once. Around 8% of the sample rests with the top ten.

CDR1 and CDR2 are drawn from the germline V gene: MNHEY, SVGAGI. Relative to germline, V is 7 bases shorter and J is 1 base shorter, with 18 bases between their ends. Including the terminal cysteine and phenylalanine, the CDR3 comprises 16 residues. CDR3 DNA is the only sequence kept; it has 48 bases, read in frame from the first base. This sample was included in a study of spatial heterogeneity in lung cancer (dated by TCRdb to about 2019). General notes on the study: Beta-chain transcripts were consistently detected in greater numbers than alpha-chain transcripts, which likely reflected higher beta-chain transcript abundance. In tumor regions, TCR transcript counts showed a strong correlation with a T cell transcriptional module score from matched bulk RNA-seq. In the raw uncorrected reads, each unique combination of TCR and UMI appeared more than ten times on average. TCR alpha and beta repertoires were quantitatively compared across multiple tumor regions, matched nontumor lung and blood in non-small cell lung cancer. TCR repertoire features were related to nonsynonymous mutation counts determined by whole-exome sequencing of tumor tissue. At surgery, both alpha and beta chains were TCR-sequenced in 220 tumor regions, about 64 matched nontumor lung samples and some 58 PBMC samples.

The sample's time point label is to be understood as: sample taken at primary tumor resection. Donors were 72 patients with early-stage, untreated non-small cell lung cancer from the lung TRACERx cohort. For TCR sequencing, whole RNA was extracted from tumor and nontumor lung tissue, or from cryopreserved PBMC samples, and no cell sorting was done. Only patients with enough RNA available from two or more tumor regions were chosen for TCR sequencing. Before selection, tumor and adjacent nontumor lung specimens were reviewed by a lung pathologist. Study-level results and caveats: Counts of ubiquitous and regional expanded TCRs were found to correlate with counts of ubiquitous and regional nonsynonymous mutations, respectively. TCR-seq coverage of tumor T cells was estimated to be only roughly 7.5% for alpha chains and more than 11% for beta chains. A correlation was observed between the number of expanded intratumoral alpha and beta TCRs and the tumor nonsynonymous mutation count. Confirming at a functional level the hypothesis that regional TCRs recognize regional mutations was considered to require additional single-cell paired TCR alpha and beta sequencing.

The TCR was taken from a male donor with early-stage non-small cell lung cancer. The sequencing here drew on lung tumor tissue, taken at surgery. The receptor chain draws on TRBV6-5 and TRBJ2-3, with the D gene call left open. The CDR3 region: CASKRSGLTGTDTQYF. The DNA sequence follows: TGTGCCAGCAAAAGGTCAGGATTAACCGGCACAGATACGCAGTATTTT.